This is a list of T cell receptor beta chains from one sample in a study of control samples from healthy donors and cancer patients. The protocol was immunoSEQ multiplex PCR, while the TCRdb copy is restricted to in-frame clones and leaves out a portion. The table shows approximately 110,000 clones, with about nine tenths occurring only once. The sample taken for sequencing was blood. These receptors came from a woman in her late teens or twenties in good health. The CDR3 runs from the conserved cysteine through the conserved F or W. The order of the fields is clone size, J gene, D gene, V gene, CDR3 DNA, CDR3 protein. D genes are given only for firm matches. The size entry is marked missing in some rows and otherwise reads once, few, many or a size class.

clone size: NA; J gene: TRBJ2-3; D gene: TRBD2; V gene: TRBV13; CDR3 DNA: TGTGCCAGCGCGGGGGGCACAGATACGCAGTATTTT; CDR3 protein: CASAGGTDTQYF
clone size: NA; J gene: TRBJ2-1; D gene: NA; V gene: TRBV24-1; CDR3 DNA: TGTGCCACCAGTGAAAGCCAAACCCAGCAGTTCTTC; CDR3 protein: CATSESQTQQFF
clone size: NA; J gene: TRBJ2-3; D gene: NA; V gene: TRBV11-1; CDR3 DNA: TGTGCCAGCAGCTTAGGACAGCCCCGACCCACAGATACGCAGTATTTT; CDR3 protein: CASSLGQPRPTDTQYF
clone size: NA; J gene: TRBJ1-2; D gene: NA; V gene: TRBV7-9; CDR3 DNA: TGTGCCAGCAGCCAGACGGTACAGGGAACCGGCTACACCTTC; CDR3 protein: CASSQTVQGTGYTF
clone size: NA; J gene: TRBJ1-2; D gene: NA; V gene: TRBV14; CDR3 DNA: TGTGCCAGCAGCCTAACCATATGGAGCTATGGCTACACCTTC; CDR3 protein: CASSLTIWSYGYTF
clone size: NA; J gene: TRBJ2-5; D gene: NA; V gene: TRBV10-3; CDR3 DNA: TGTGCCATCAGTGCTGGAGGCCAAGAGACCCAGTACTTC; CDR3 protein: CAISAGGQETQYF
clone size: once; J gene: TRBJ2-3; D gene: TRBD2; V gene: TRBV7-2; CDR3 DNA: TGTGCCAGCACCCCAACACTAGCGGCTTATCATACGCAGTATTTT; CDR3 protein: CASTPTLAAYHTQYF
clone size: NA; J gene: TRBJ1-1; D gene: TRBD1; V gene: TRBV4-3; CDR3 DNA: TGCGCCAGCAGCCAAGCGACCGGGACAGCGAACACTGAAGCTTTCTTT; CDR3 protein: CASSQATGTANTEAFF
clone size: NA; J gene: TRBJ2-1; D gene: NA; V gene: TRBV5-6; CDR3 DNA: TGTGCCAGCACCCGGACCGGGGATTGGGAGCAGTTCTTC; CDR3 protein: CASTRTGDWEQFF
clone size: NA; J gene: TRBJ2-5; D gene: NA; V gene: TRBV7-8; CDR3 DNA: TGTGCCAGCAGCTTAAACCGGGAGACCCAGTACTTC; CDR3 protein: CASSLNRETQYF
clone size: NA; J gene: TRBJ2-4; D gene: NA; V gene: TRBV27; CDR3 DNA: TGTGCCAGCAGTTTATCCTCGGGGAAGCGCCAGTACTTC; CDR3 protein: CASSLSSGKRQYF
clone size: NA; J gene: TRBJ2-5; D gene: TRBD2; V gene: TRBV7-9; CDR3 DNA: TGTGCCAGCCGCGGGGGGGGCGAAGAGACCCAGTACTTC; CDR3 protein: CASRGGGEETQYF
clone size: NA; J gene: TRBJ2-3; D gene: TRBD2; V gene: TRBV4-3; CDR3 DNA: TGCGCCAGCAGCCAAGATCCCCTCGGGGGGACAGATACGCAGTATTTT; CDR3 protein: CASSQDPLGGTDTQYF
clone size: once; J gene: TRBJ2-3; D gene: TRBD1; V gene: TRBV6-5; CDR3 DNA: TGTGCCAGCAAACGACAGGGGGTAGTATATGATACGCAGTATTTT; CDR3 protein: CASKRQGVVYDTQYF